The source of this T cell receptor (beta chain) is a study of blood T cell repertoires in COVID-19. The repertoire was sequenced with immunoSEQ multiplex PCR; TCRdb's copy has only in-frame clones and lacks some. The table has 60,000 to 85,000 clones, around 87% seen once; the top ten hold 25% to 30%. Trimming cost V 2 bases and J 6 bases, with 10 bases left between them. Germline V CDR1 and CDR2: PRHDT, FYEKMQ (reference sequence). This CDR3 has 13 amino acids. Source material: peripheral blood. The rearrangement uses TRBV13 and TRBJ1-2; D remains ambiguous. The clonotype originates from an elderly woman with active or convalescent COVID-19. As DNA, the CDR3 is TGTGCCAGCAGCTTACAGTACAATGATGGCTACACCTTC. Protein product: CASSLQYNDGYTF.